The 30 T cell receptor beta chains reported below all come from one sample, sequenced in a study of shared clonotypes between healthy human individuals. Naive CD8 isolation took CD45RO-negative cells positively selected for CCR7 and excluded terminally differentiated effector memory CD45RA+ cells. Data came from immunoSEQ multiplex PCR; TCRdb stores just in-frame clones and leaves some out. The repertoire has hundreds of thousands of clones, 95% to 96% of them found once; the top ten carry 0.11%. The sequenced material came from naive CD8+ T cells sorted from blood. Receptors originate from a woman younger than 45 in good health.

The chain employs TRBV5-4 and TRBJ2-7; 9 bases are shared with TRBD2. Looked up from germline, CDR1 is SGHNT and CDR2 is YYREEE (reference sequence). With V trimmed by 1 base and J by 5 bases, 7 bases remained unmatched. The CDR3 is 15 amino acids. CDR3 nucleotide sequence: TGTGCCAGCAGCTTGAGTCGGCTAGCGGGAAACGAGCAGTACTTC. Translation: CASSLSRLAGNEQYF.

The chain recombines TRBV14 with TRBJ2-5; 7 bases match TRBD1. Per germline, CDR1 SGHDN and CDR2 FVKESK. CDR3 size: 16 residues. V lost 5 bases to trimming and J lost 0 bases; unmatched junction nucleotides: 9. For the CDR3, the DNA is TGTGCCAGCAGCTCCGGGACAGTGCGTTACCAAGAGACCCAGTACTTC. It yields the protein CASSSGTVRYQETQYF.

V usage is TRBV13 and J usage is TRBJ1-2; D possibly corresponds to TRBD1 (5 bases). The ends were cut back, 6 bases at V and 2 bases at J, with 16 bases in the middle. CDR1 and CDR2 (germline): PRHDT, FYEKMQ (reference sequence). This CDR3 spans 15 amino acids. CDR3 sequence (DNA): TGTGCCAGCAGGGTAAGGGGAGCCCCGAACTATGGCTACACCTTC. It yields the protein CASRVRGAPNYGYTF.

This clone was seen a handful of times. The genes are TRBV7-6 and TRBJ1-1; D is uncertain. Trimming shortened V by 0 bases and J by 3 bases, and 5 bases separated the two germline ends. The CDR3 extends over 13 amino acids. Germline CDR1 and CDR2: SGHVS and FNYEAQ. In DNA, the CDR3 is TGTGCCAGCAGCTTAGCGGGATACACTGAAGCTTTCTTT. This sequence encodes CASSLAGYTEAFF.

About this clone itself: Other DNA sequences in this sample translate to the same CDR3. DNA for the CDR3: TGTGCCAGCAGTGACGGGAGGGGCTACGAGCAGTACTTC. Encoded protein: CASSDGRGYEQYF. The chain joins TRBV2 to TRBJ2-7, with 8 positions matching TRBD2. CDR1 is SNHLY and CDR2 is FYNNEI in the germline V gene. The CDR3 covers 13 residues. The J segment lost 3 bases and the V segment lost 3 bases, leaving 1 base of the junction unmatched. Based on the CDR3 plus reference TRBV2 and TRBJ2-7, the full variable domain is EPEVTQTPSHQVTQMGQEVILRCVPISNHLYFYWYRQILGQKVEFLVSFYNNEISEKSEIFDDQFSVERPDGSNFTLKIRSTKLEDSAMYFCASSDGRGYEQYFGPGTRLTVT.

The chain couples TRBV6-1 to TRBJ1-5, with D perhaps matching TRBD1 (6 bases). Trimming pared 6 bases from V and 3 bases from J, leaving 15 bases between. Germline V gene data show CDR1 as MNHNS and CDR2 as SASEGT. CDR3 length equals 15 residues. This CDR3 reads CASREFGQNNQPQHF. CDR3 nucleotide sequence: TGTGCCAGCAGGGAATTTGGACAGAACAATCAGCCCCAGCATTTT.

The rearrangement links TRBV28 to TRBJ2-3, with 11 bases that match TRBD2. The CDR3 has 16 amino acids. The ends lost 5 bases at V and 4 bases at J; junction bases unmatched: 8. Germline V gene data show CDR1 as MDHEN and CDR2 as SYDVKM. The CDR3 coding sequence is TGTGCCAGCAGTACAGGGCTAGCGGGAGGTTCAGATACGCAGTATTTT. It encodes CASSTGLAGGSDTQYF.

The genes are TRBV2 and TRBJ1-2; D unresolved. The ends were cut back, 7 bases at V and 1 base at J, with 7 bases in the middle. CDR1 and CDR2 from the germline V gene are SNHLY and FYNNEI. This CDR3 spans 12 amino acids. The CDR3 region is CASKRYNYGYTF. DNA for the CDR3: TGTGCCAGCAAACGCTATAACTATGGCTACACCTTC.

The V call is TRBV27, the J call TRBJ2-5, with D tentatively TRBD2 (5 bases). The V gene's germline CDR1 is MNHEY and CDR2 SMNVEV (reference sequence). Trimming pared 5 bases from V and 5 bases from J, leaving 18 bases between. The CDR3 consists of 15 residues. In DNA, the CDR3 is TGTGCCAGCAGTGCCACTTGGGGAGTATTGGAGACCCAGTACTTC. It is translated as CASSATWGVLETQYF.

The chain links TRBV30 to TRBJ2-2; 8 bases are shared with TRBD2. The ends lost 0 bases at V and 5 bases at J; junction bases unmatched: 2. Germline CDR1 reads GTSNPN; CDR2 reads SVGIG (reference sequence). The CDR3 has 14 residues. The CDR3 DNA follows: TGTGCCTGGAGTGTGGGACTAGAAACCGGGGAGCTGTTTTTT. Translation gives CAWSVGLETGELFF.

The gene calls are TRBV2 and TRBJ2-5; TRBD1 is a possible D gene (5 bases). Germline loops: CDR1 SNHLY, CDR2 FYNNEI. V lost 3 bases and J 0 bases, leaving 11 bases between the germline ends. This CDR3 region has 15 residues. CDR3 DNA: TGTGCCAGCAGTGAGCTACAGGTATACCAAGAGACCCAGTACTTC. It encodes CASSELQVYQETQYF.

CDR3 sequence: CASSFGQGDMNTEAFF. The CDR3 coding sequence is TGTGCCAGCAGTTTCGGGCAGGGGGACATGAACACTGAAGCTTTCTTT. The chain recombines TRBV28 with TRBJ1-1; 7 bases map to TRBD1. The CDR3 contains 16 residues. Germline trimming cut 3 bases from V and 0 bases from J; bases unmatched to any gene: 7. CDR1 and CDR2 from the germline V gene are MDHEN and SYDVKM. Full variable domain (outside the CDR3, taken from reference TRBV28 and TRBJ1-1): DVKVTQSSRYLVKRTGEKVFLECVQDMDHENMFWYRQDPGLGLRLIYFSYDVKMKEKGDIPEGYSVSREKKERFSLILESASTNQTSMYLCASSFGQGDMNTEAFFGQGTRLTVV.

This sequence joins TRBV10-3 and TRBJ1-2, with D possibly being TRBD1 (6 bases). The CDR3 sequence is 15 residues long. CDR1 and CDR2 from the germline V gene are ENHRY and SYGVKD. V was pared by 8 bases and J by 1 base, with 17 bases between. DNA for the CDR3: TGTGCCATCTTTCGTGGGGGAGGGGGTAACTATGGCTACACCTTC. Translating it yields CAIFRGGGGNYGYTF.

This clone was observed a handful of times. This chain uses TRBV7-9 with TRBJ2-1; 8 positions match TRBD2. V trimming: 5 bases; J trimming: 4 bases; junction bases outside the gene matches: 7. The CDR3 consists of 15 residues. The germline gives CDR1 SEHNR, CDR2 FQNEAQ (reference sequence). DNA of the CDR3: TGTGCCAGCAGCCCAAGGACTAGCAGATACAATGAGCAGTTCTTC. Translated: CASSPRTSRYNEQFF.

This chain uses TRBV5-6 with TRBJ2-7; tentative D call: TRBD1 (6 bases). Germline V gives CDR1 SGHDT, CDR2 YYEEEE. The V gene lost 3 bases and the J gene lost 4 bases, with 14 bases spanning the gap. The CDR3 is 14 amino acids. In DNA form, the CDR3 reads TGTGCCAGCAGCTCCATTGGGACAATTTACGAGCAGTACTTC. Amino acids: CASSSIGTIYEQYF.

The chain couples TRBV10-3 to TRBJ2-1; D tentatively fits TRBD1 or TRBD2 (5 bases each). Trimming pared 2 bases from V and 4 bases from J, leaving 9 bases between. The CDR3 totals 14 residues. CDR1 is ENHRY, CDR2 SYGVKD, per germline. The CDR3 is CAISEGGTYNEQFF. Here the CDR3 DNA reads TGTGCCATCAGTGAGGGGGGAACTTACAATGAGCAGTTCTTC.

CDR3 sequence: CASSFGTGEETDTQYF. DNA of the CDR3: TGTGCCAGCAGTTTCGGGACAGGGGAAGAAACGGATACGCAGTATTTT. The chain carries TRBV28 and TRBJ2-3, with 10 bases that match TRBD1. CDR3 length: 16 amino acids. With V trimmed by 3 bases and J by 6 bases, 9 bases remained unmatched. The germline CDR1 and CDR2 sequences are MDHEN and SYDVKM.

In the case of this clone: This CDR3 is also generated by other DNA sequences in the sample. This chain connects TRBV6-5 to TRBJ2-2; TRBD2 agrees at 10 bases. Trimming at V came to 4 bases and at J to 2 bases, leaving 1 base not matched to a gene. This CDR3 is 15 amino acids long. Germline V CDR1 and CDR2: MNHEY, SVGAGI. The CDR3 region is CASSLAGGNTGELFF. CDR3 nucleotides: TGTGCCAGCAGTTTAGCGGGAGGCAACACCGGGGAGCTGTTTTTT.

The genes are TRBV28 and TRBJ2-2; 8 nucleotides line up with TRBD2. This CDR3 spans 17 amino acids. The V gene end was trimmed by 6 bases and the J gene end by 0 bases; junction bases not matched to a gene: 9. Germline V gene sequence: CDR1 MDHEN, CDR2 SYDVKM. This CDR3 is CASSLPSGSPNTGELFF. In DNA form, the CDR3 reads TGTGCCAGCAGCCTGCCGAGCGGGAGTCCGAACACCGGGGAGCTGTTTTTT.

The V call is TRBV27, the J call TRBJ2-3, with D unresolved. The V gene's germline CDR1 is MNHEY and CDR2 SMNVEV (reference sequence). The CDR3 is made up of 11 amino acids. Trimming left V 10 bases short and J 2 bases short, with 7 bases between. DNA of the CDR3: TGTGCCACCTTACACACAGATACGCAGTATTTT. Its protein is CATLHTDTQYF.

The rearrangement uses TRBV19 and TRBJ2-3, with no clear D. CDR3 size: 12 residues. V lost 4 bases and J lost 2, with 4 bases in between. Germline V CDR1 and CDR2: LNHDA, SQIVND (reference sequence). This CDR3 is CASSTFTDTQYF. In nucleotides, the CDR3 is TGTGCCAGTAGTACCTTCACAGATACGCAGTATTTT.

The V and J genes are TRBV7-9 and TRBJ2-1; D call uncertain. This CDR3 comprises 12 residues. Germline CDR1 and CDR2: SEHNR and FQNEAQ (reference sequence). Trimming left V 4 bases short and J 10 bases short, with 11 bases between. The CDR3 spells CASSSILGEQFF. The CDR3 nucleotides are TGTGCCAGCAGCTCCATTCTCGGGGAGCAGTTCTTC.

The chain couples TRBV19 to TRBJ2-7; D gene unclear. The CDR3 runs to 15 residues. Deletions cut 4 bases from V and 0 bases from J, with 13 bases between. Germline V lookup: CDR1 LNHDA, CDR2 SQIVND (reference sequence). CDR3 residues: CASSNGRGVSYEQYF. As DNA, the CDR3 is TGTGCCAGTAGTAACGGACGCGGAGTCTCCTACGAGCAGTACTTC.

This chain joins TRBV6-1 and TRBJ2-7; TRBD1 matches at 9 bases. Germline values: CDR1 MNHNS, CDR2 SASEGT. The junction had 9 bases not matched to a gene; V was cut back by 2 bases and J by 4 bases. The CDR3 spans 16 residues. The CDR3 sequence is CASSESLRDRVYEQYF. CDR3 DNA: TGTGCCAGCAGTGAAAGCCTCCGGGACAGGGTGTACGAGCAGTACTTC.

In the case of this clone: Other DNA sequences in the sample encode the same CDR3. Here the CDR3 DNA reads TGTGCCAGCAGGAAGGGGACAGGCTACGAGCAGTACTTC. Protein sequence: CASRKGTGYEQYF. The rearrangement joins TRBV27 to TRBJ2-7; 8 bases line up with TRBD1. The CDR3 covers 13 residues. Losses at the gene ends were 6 bases for V and 3 bases for J; bases not matched to a gene: 4. CDR1 is MNHEY, CDR2 SMNVEV, per germline (reference sequence).

The chain employs TRBV9 and TRBJ2-3; 9 nucleotides match TRBD1. Germline V lookup: CDR1 SGDLS, CDR2 YYNGEE. With 3 bases clipped from V and 3 bases from J, the junction kept 2 bases outside the gene matches. The CDR3 has 14 amino acids. CDR3 in DNA: TGTGCCAGCAGCGCCGACAGGGGGACAGATACGCAGTATTTT. Translating gives CASSADRGTDTQYF.

The chain recombines TRBV11-2 with TRBJ2-3; 13 bases match TRBD2. The CDR3 is made up of 19 amino acids. Losses at the gene ends were 0 bases for V and 1 base for J; bases not matched to a gene: 7. Germline-derived CDR1 and CDR2 are SGHAT and FQNNGV. CDR3 loop: CASSLDGLAGEGGTDTQYF. CDR3 sequence (DNA): TGTGCCAGCAGCTTAGATGGACTAGCGGGAGAGGGCGGCACAGATACGCAGTATTTT.

This chain links TRBV14 with TRBJ2-1, with TRBD1 matching 7 bases. Unmatched junction bases numbered 7, after V lost 5 bases and J lost 3 bases. The CDR3 has 15 residues. Germline CDR1 SGHDN, CDR2 FVKESK. In DNA, the CDR3 is TGTGCCAGCAGCTTCACAGGGGCGGTCTACAATGAGCAGTTCTTC. This encodes CASSFTGAVYNEQFF.

This sequence joins TRBV7-2 and TRBJ2-7, with D unclear. Germline-derived CDR1 and CDR2 are SGHTA and FQGNSA. The germline V and J ends were trimmed by 4 bases and 3 bases, with 7 bases remaining between them. The CDR3 runs 12 residues. DNA for the CDR3: TGTGCCAGCAGCTCGACTGTCTACGAGCAGTACTTC. Translation: CASSSTVYEQYF.

This clone was recorded once. The genes are TRBV2 and TRBJ2-3, with D possibly being TRBD2 (6 bases). CDR3 length equals 16 residues. Trimming removed 3 bases at V and 6 bases at J, with 19 bases between. The germline CDR1 and CDR2 sequences are SNHLY and FYNNEI. The CDR3 is CASSDPLGEESDTQYF. The CDR3 DNA is TGTGCCAGCAGTGACCCTCTGGGGGAGGAATCCGATACGCAGTATTTT.